These T cell receptor beta chains were read from a single sample in a study of T cells in Graves' hyperthyroidism and ophthalmopathy. TCRdb passed the multiplex PCR reads through MiXCR, listing each CDR3 protein once. The table includes approximately 570,000 distinct CDR3 sequences, roughly 21% detected once. The sample comprised blood. These receptors all stem from a middle-aged man with Graves' ophthalmopathy. The CDR3 runs from the conserved cysteine through the conserved F or W. Fields, in order: CDR3 protein, CDR3 DNA, CDR3 length, clone size, J gene, D gene, V gene. A D gene is named only where the DNA matches it firmly. Size tells how often a clone was seen (once, few, many) or the class of an expanded clone, and some rows leave it out.

CDR3: CASSLGGGVGKPQHF
DNA: TGTGCCAGCAGCTTAGGAGGTGGGGTCGGGAAGCCCCAGCATTTT
length: 15
size: .
J: TRBJ1-5
D: .
V: TRBV13

CDR3: CASSLQGRTEKLFF
DNA: TGTGCCAGCAGTTTGCAGGGGCGCACTGAAAAACTGTTTTTT
length: 14
size: few
J: TRBJ1-4
D: .
V: TRBV12-3/TRBV12-4

CDR3: CASSLAGNSNTEAFF
DNA: TGCGCCAGCAGCTTGGCCGGGAATTCGAACACTGAAGCTTTCTTT
length: 15
size: .
J: TRBJ1-1
D: .
V: TRBV5-1

CDR3: CASSPWREGRVEDGYTF
DNA: TGTGCCAGCAGCCCGTGGAGGGAAGGGCGAGTGGAGGACGGCTACACCTTC
length: 17
size: many
J: TRBJ1-2
D: .
V: TRBV5-6

CDR3: CASSLWDGMNTEAFF
DNA: TGTGCCAGCAGCTTATGGGATGGGATGAACACTGAAGCTTTCTTT
length: 15
size: .
J: TRBJ1-1
D: .
V: TRBV7-8

CDR3: CASSYIGAPQGEQYF
DNA: TGTGCCAGCAGTTACATAGGGGCCCCCCAGGGCGAGCAGTACTTC
length: 15
size: few
J: TRBJ2-7
D: .
V: TRBV6-6

CDR3: CASTRGRGVRQPQHF
DNA: TGTGCCAGTACCCGTGGGCGAGGGGTCCGTCAGCCCCAGCATTTT
length: 15
size: few
J: TRBJ1-5
D: .
V: TRBV19

CDR3: CASSKQGNYGYTF
DNA: TGTGCCAGCAGTAAACAGGGTAACTATGGCTACACCTTC
length: 13
size: .
J: TRBJ1-2
D: .
V: TRBV12-3/TRBV12-4

CDR3: CASSQTGTGARNEQFF
DNA: TGCGCCAGCAGCCAAACCGGGACAGGGGCTAGGAATGAGCAGTTCTTC
length: 16
size: few
J: TRBJ2-1
D: TRBD1
V: TRBV4-1

CDR3: CASSLGALDSRDTQYF
DNA: TGTGCCAGCAGCTTAGGAGCCCTAGACAGTCGCGATACGCAGTATTTT
length: 16
size: many
J: TRBJ2-3
D: .
V: TRBV7-9

CDR3: CASSHSPSTSEYTDTQYF
DNA: TGCGCCAGCAGCCATTCCCCTTCGACTAGCGAGTACACAGATACGCAGTATTTT
length: 18
size: .
J: TRBJ2-3
D: TRBD2
V: TRBV4-3

CDR3: CASSSPGSYTGELFF
DNA: TGTGCCAGCAGTTCGCCTGGGTCTTACACCGGGGAGTTGTTTTTT
length: 15
size: .
J: TRBJ2-2
D: .
V: TRBV6-1

CDR3: CASSLSQGSSYEQYF
DNA: TGTGCCAGCAGCTTAAGCCAAGGTAGCTCCTACGAGCAGTACTTC
length: 15
size: many
J: TRBJ2-7
D: .
V: TRBV7-3

CDR3: CAGSSDRGRSTGPLGEQFF
DNA: TGTGCCGGCAGCTCTGACAGGGGGCGTTCCACGGGTCCCCTAGGGGAGCAGTTCTTC
length: 19
size: .
J: TRBJ2-1
D: TRBD1
V: TRBV6-2/TRBV6-3

CDR3: CASSYTTSVEQYF
DNA: TGTGCCAGCAGTTACACGACTAGCGTCGAGCAGTACTTC
length: 13
size: .
J: TRBJ2-7
D: TRBD2
V: TRBV6-5

CDR3: CASSGRYNSPLHF
DNA: TGTGCCAGCAGTGGGCGGTATAATTCACCCCTCCACTTT
length: 13
size: few
J: TRBJ1-6
D: .
V: TRBV6-1

CDR3: CASSEGTSGYEQYF
DNA: TGTGCCAGCAGTGAAGGGACTAGCGGTTACGAGCAGTACTTC
length: 14
size: many
J: TRBJ2-7
D: TRBD2
V: TRBV6-1

CDR3: CASSFGRKNTEAFF
DNA: TGTGCCAGCAGTTTTGGTAGGAAGAACACTGAAGCTTTCTTT
length: 14
size: .
J: TRBJ1-1
D: .
V: TRBV6-1

CDR3: CAHRVNYGYTF
DNA: TGTGCCCACCGGGTAAACTATGGCTACACCTTC
length: 11
size: few
J: TRBJ1-2
D: .
V: TRBV2

CDR3: CASSLQANQPQHF
DNA: TGTGCCAGCAGTTTGCAGGCAAATCAGCCCCAGCATTTT
length: 13
size: few
J: TRBJ1-5
D: .
V: TRBV27

CDR3: CSATSGRGTGELFF
DNA: TGCAGTGCTACTAGCGGGAGGGGGACCGGGGAGCTGTTTTTT
length: 14
size: .
J: TRBJ2-2
D: TRBD2
V: TRBV20-1

CDR3: CASSLGVVTSSYNEQFF
DNA: TGTGCCAGCAGTTTAGGGGTCGTGACTAGCTCCTACAATGAGCAGTTCTTC
length: 17
size: many
J: TRBJ2-1
D: .
V: TRBV12-3/TRBV12-4

CDR3: CASGHRGGGETQYF
DNA: TGTGCCAGCGGTCACAGGGGTGGTGGAGAGACCCAGTACTTC
length: 14
size: many
J: TRBJ2-5
D: TRBD1
V: TRBV6-1

CDR3: CASSEGPSTDTQYF
DNA: TGTGCCAGCAGTGAGGGACCGAGCACAGATACGCAGTATTTT
length: 14
size: many
J: TRBJ2-3
D: .
V: TRBV2

CDR3: CAWSAPYQPQHF
DNA: TGTGCCTGGAGTGCCCCCTATCAGCCCCAGCATTTT
length: 12
size: .
J: TRBJ1-5
D: .
V: TRBV30

CDR3: CASSPRASVVGADTQYF
DNA: TGTGCCAGCAGCCCCCGGGCTAGCGTGGTAGGTGCAGATACGCAGTATTTT
length: 17
size: few
J: TRBJ2-3
D: .
V: TRBV9

CDR3: CASRIWTPLYEQYF
DNA: TGTGCCAGCAGGATTTGGACCCCCCTCTACGAGCAGTACTTC
length: 14
size: .
J: TRBJ2-7
D: .
V: TRBV2

CDR3: CASSWQDGGELFF
DNA: TGTGCCAGCAGTTGGCAGGACGGCGGGGAGCTGTTTTTT
length: 13
size: .
J: TRBJ2-2
D: .
V: TRBV27

CDR3: CASSERVINTEAFF
DNA: TGTGCCAGCAGTGAAAGGGTGATCAACACTGAAGCTTTCTTT
length: 14
size: many
J: TRBJ1-1
D: .
V: TRBV2

CDR3: CASRGQGTEAFF
DNA: TGTGCCAGCAGGGGACAGGGCACTGAAGCTTTCTTT
length: 12
size: .
J: TRBJ1-1
D: TRBD1
V: TRBV2